These 30 T cell receptor beta chains share one sample of origin, sequenced in a study of cytomegalovirus exposure and HLA in healthy donors. Primers included in the PCR were 60 Vbeta and 13 Jbeta primers. TCRdb keeps only in-frame clones here, not all; method: immunoSEQ multiplex PCR. This sample has fewer than 200,000 clones, with around 80% found just once. The sequencing input was PBMCs. The receptors were gathered from a female donor in good health and CMV-seronegative.

The J gene is TRBJ2-5, the V gene TRBV6-5; 8 positions agree with TRBD1. Germline assignment: CDR1 MNHEY and CDR2 SVGAGI. CDR3 length equals 15 residues. V lost 0 bases, J lost 4 bases, and 4 bases stayed unmatched. Written as DNA, the CDR3 is TGTGCCAGCAGTTACTCCCCCGGGACAGGAGAGACCCAGTACTTC. Translation: CASSYSPGTGETQYF.

This rearrangement joins TRBV5-4 to TRBJ2-1; TRBD2 agrees at 8 bases. The CDR3 is made up of 15 amino acids. CDR1 is SGHNT, CDR2 YYREEE, per germline (reference sequence). V was clipped by 0 bases and J by 4 bases; unmatched bases: 3. The CDR3 region is CASSLVAGRYNEQFF. Written as DNA, the CDR3 is TGTGCCAGCAGCTTGGTAGCGGGAAGATACAATGAGCAGTTCTTC.

This clone was counted a few times. This chain connects TRBV19 to TRBJ1-5; no clear D gene. Germline V gives CDR1 LNHDA, CDR2 SQIVND (reference sequence). The CDR3 runs 18 residues. Deletions cut 2 bases from V and 4 bases from J, with 21 bases between. The DNA for the CDR3 is TGTGCCAGTAGTATACCCCCGTGGGTAGGTCCGGGTAATCAGCCCCAGCATTTT. This codes for CASSIPPWVGPGNQPQHF. The full variable domain, in which reference TRBV19 and TRBJ1-5 provide the parts outside the CDR3, is DGGITQSPKYLFRKEGQNVTLSCEQNLNHDAMYWYRQDPGQGLRLIYYSQIVNDFQKGDIAEGYSVSREKKESFPLTVTSAQKNPTAFYLCASSIPPWVGPGNQPQHFGDGTRLSIL.

J is TRBJ1-5 and V is TRBV2, with a weak D call TRBD1 (5 bases). Per germline, CDR1 SNHLY and CDR2 FYNNEI. Trimming pared 6 bases from V and 2 bases from J, leaving 23 bases between. The CDR3 loop spans 18 amino acids. CDR3 region: CASSPWGVGGGGNQPQHF. CDR3 in DNA: TGTGCCAGCAGCCCATGGGGTGTCGGGGGTGGAGGCAATCAGCCCCAGCATTTT.

This clone appeared a few times. The chain links TRBV29-1 to TRBJ2-7; the match to TRBD2 covers 13 bases. V dropped 4 bases and J dropped 7; count of bases not matched to a gene: 4. Germline V CDR1 and CDR2: SQVTM, ANQGSEA. CDR3 length: 13 amino acids. CDR3 amino acids: CSVAVLAGGEQYF. CDR3 nucleotides: TGCAGCGTTGCTGTACTAGCGGGAGGGGAGCAGTACTTC.

This chain joins TRBV5-4 and TRBJ2-7; D is possibly TRBD2 (6 bases). Germline CDR1 SGHNT, CDR2 YYREEE (reference sequence). The CDR3 is made up of 15 amino acids. The V gene lost 1 base and the J gene lost 7 bases, with 18 bases spanning the gap. The CDR3 reads CASSLRAGPYAEQYF. CDR3 DNA sequence: TGTGCCAGCAGCTTGAGGGCGGGGCCCTACGCGGAGCAGTACTTC.

The chain has TRBV7-9 and TRBJ2-7; 12 bases match TRBD2. Germline V CDR1 and CDR2: SEHNR, FQNEAQ (reference sequence). Germline trimming cut 1 base from V and 6 bases from J; bases unmatched to any gene: 1. This CDR3 region has 14 residues. The CDR3 sequence: CASSLEGLAGEQYF. CDR3 DNA sequence: TGTGCCAGCAGCTTAGAGGGACTAGCGGGCGAGCAGTACTTC.

V is TRBV19 and J is TRBJ2-6, with D possibly TRBD1 on 6 matching bases. CDR3 length: 17 amino acids. The germline gives CDR1 LNHDA, CDR2 SQIVND (reference sequence). V was trimmed by 5 bases and J by 4 bases, leaving 18 bases between them. The CDR3 nucleotides read TGTGCCAGTAGTCAGGGGCAAGGGGGTTCGGGGGCCAACGTCCTGACTTTC. The encoded protein is CASSQGQGGSGANVLTF.

Concerning this clone itself: This sample also contains other DNA sequences that code for the same CDR3. This chain joins TRBV4-3 and TRBJ2-7, with 7 bases identical to TRBD1. Germline values: CDR1 LGHNA, CDR2 YSLEER. The CDR3 length is 16 residues. V lost 0 bases, J lost 2 bases, and 7 bases stayed unmatched. The CDR3 here is CASSQDAGQGAYEQYF. CDR3 nucleotide sequence: TGCGCCAGCAGCCAAGATGCAGGGCAGGGGGCCTACGAGCAGTACTTC.

This rearrangement joins TRBV11-3 to TRBJ2-7, with 8 bases matching TRBD1. The CDR3 covers 14 residues. V shed 6 bases, J shed 5 bases, and the junction held 9 bases outside the gene matches. Germline assignment: CDR1 SGHNT and CDR2 YENEEA. The CDR3 bases are TGTGCCAGCAGGAATTGGACAGGGACCAACGAGCAGTACTTC. Amino acid sequence: CASRNWTGTNEQYF.

V is TRBV5-6 and J is TRBJ2-6, with 7 bases fitting TRBD1. The V and J ends lost 0 bases and 0 bases, in that order; junction bases with no gene match: 6. Looked up from germline, CDR1 is SGHDT and CDR2 is YYEEEE. This CDR3 region has 18 residues. CDR3 sequence: CASSLAGQVPSGANVLTF. The CDR3 DNA reads as TGTGCCAGCAGCTTGGCCGGACAGGTCCCCTCTGGGGCCAACGTCCTGACTTTC.

About this clone itself: Other DNA sequences in this specimen translate into the identical CDR3. V gene TRBV4-2 combines with J gene TRBJ2-7, with TRBD1 matching over 7 bases. The V gene's germline CDR1 is LGHNA and CDR2 YNFKEQ. The CDR3 extends over 15 amino acids. J lost 2 bases, V lost 3 bases, and 7 bases had no gene match. This CDR3 reads CASSQVWGQTYEQYF. The CDR3, as DNA: TGTGCCAGCAGCCAGGTTTGGGGACAGACCTACGAGCAGTACTTC.

A few counts support this clone. The chain recombines TRBV15 with TRBJ1-2, with 8 bases lining up with TRBD1. The CDR3 sequence is 14 residues long. Germline CDR1 LNHNV, CDR2 YYDKDF (reference sequence). The trim removed 3 bases at V and 4 bases at J, leaving 4 bases unmatched. CDR3 nucleotides: TGTGCCACCAGCAGCGGACAGGGATTCTATGGCTACACCTTC. Its protein is CATSSGQGFYGYTF.

This chain links TRBV5-5 with TRBJ2-7; 13 nucleotides match TRBD2. The J segment lost 5 bases and the V segment lost 4 bases, leaving 9 bases of the junction unmatched. The CDR3 consists of 16 residues. Looked up from germline, CDR1 is SGHKS and CDR2 is YYEKEE (reference sequence). CDR3 in amino acids: CASSKKTSGGSNEQYF. CDR3 DNA: TGTGCCAGCAGCAAAAAGACTAGCGGGGGGTCTAACGAGCAGTACTTC.

The chain is built from TRBV5-4 and TRBJ2-7, with 9 bases that match TRBD2. The length of the CDR3 is 15 residues. CDR1 SGHNT and CDR2 YYREEE come from the germline V gene (reference sequence). The V segment lost 4 bases and the J segment 4 bases; nucleotides outside the gene matches: 9. The CDR3 DNA sequence: TGTGCCAGCAGCCCCGGGGGTAGCGGGAGATACGAGCAGTACTTC. Amino acid sequence: CASSPGGSGRYEQYF.

The chain uses TRBV6-5 and TRBJ2-7, with 8 bases that match TRBD2. The J segment lost 0 bases and the V segment lost 8 bases, leaving 6 bases of the junction unmatched. From germline, CDR1 is MNHEY and CDR2 SVGAGI. The CDR3 sequence is 14 residues long. This chain's CDR3 is CASRRTSFSYEQYF. For the CDR3, the DNA is TGTGCCAGCCGTCGGACTAGCTTCTCCTACGAGCAGTACTTC.

The V call is TRBV18, the J call TRBJ2-5; possible D gene TRBD2, 7 bases. The CDR3 covers 15 residues. Germline assignment: CDR1 KGHSH and CDR2 LQKENI. V lost 3 bases and J 5 bases, leaving 16 bases between the germline ends. CDR3 DNA: TGTGCCAGCTCACCTACTCAACAGGGAGGGGAGACCCAGTACTTC. The encoded protein is CASSPTQQGGETQYF.

The chain joins TRBV15 to TRBJ1-2; D may be TRBD1 (5 bases). Germline values: CDR1 LNHNV, CDR2 YYDKDF (reference sequence). The CDR3 has 14 residues. Trimming shortened V by 4 bases and J by 5 bases, and 14 bases separated the two germline ends. CDR3 amino acids: CATSTQVEAYGYTF. CDR3 DNA: TGTGCCACCAGCACACAGGTCGAAGCGTATGGCTACACCTTC.

The chain couples TRBV30 to TRBJ2-1; 9 nucleotides align to TRBD1. The germline CDR1 and CDR2 sequences are GTSNPN and SVGIG (reference sequence). After removal of 2 bases from V and 14 bases from J, the junction contained 10 bases not matched to a gene. CDR3 length equals 13 residues. CDR3 amino acids: CAWSRGEGQGEFF. The DNA for the CDR3 is TGTGCCTGGAGTAGGGGCGAGGGACAGGGAGAGTTCTTC. The variable domain in full, with the rest retrieved from reference TRBV30 and TRBJ2-1, is SQTIHQWPATLVQPVGSPLSLECTVEGTSNPNLYWYRQAAGRGLQLLFYSVGIGQISSEVPQNLSASRPQDRQFILSSKKLLLSDSGFYLCAWSRGEGQGEFFGPGTRLTVL.

J is TRBJ1-4 and V is TRBV4-3; the D gene is possibly TRBD1 (5 bases). Germline CDR1 reads LGHNA; CDR2 reads YSLEER. The CDR3 contains 17 residues. The V end lost 4 bases, the J end lost 6 bases, and 21 bases lay between the germline ends. The CDR3 sequence: CASSPGEVGIGDEKLFF. The DNA of the CDR3 is TGCGCCAGCAGCCCGGGGGAGGTAGGGATCGGGGATGAAAAACTGTTTTTT.

The chain employs TRBV7-2 and TRBJ2-1; 10 positions agree with TRBD1. Germline V gives CDR1 SGHTA, CDR2 FQGNSA. Losses at the gene ends were 5 bases for V and 9 bases for J; bases not matched to a gene: 10. The CDR3 is 15 amino acids. CDR3 in DNA: TGTGCCAGCAGCCCAACCGGGACAGGGGTCGGTGAGCAGTTCTTC. Translated, it gives CASSPTGTGVGEQFF.

The V call is TRBV7-9, the J call TRBJ2-3; TRBD2 is a possible D gene (5 bases). This CDR3 contains 16 residues. Germline CDR1 is SEHNR and CDR2 is FQNEAQ (reference sequence). V lost 6 bases and J lost 5, with 21 bases in between. Here the CDR3 reads CASSLLESGIVDTQYF. The CDR3 DNA reads TGTGCCAGCAGTCTCCTGGAGTCGGGGATTGTAGATACGCAGTATTTT.

The J gene is TRBJ1-2, the V gene TRBV18; no clear D. Germline values: CDR1 KGHSH, CDR2 LQKENI. This CDR3 has 17 residues. Trimming pared 2 bases from V and 3 bases from J, leaving 19 bases between. The CDR3 is CASSPNSVRGVDYGYTF. The CDR3 DNA sequence: TGTGCCAGCTCACCAAATTCCGTTCGGGGTGTGGACTATGGCTACACCTTC.

This clone was found a few times. This rearrangement joins TRBV4-1 to TRBJ2-1; D possibly corresponds to TRBD2 (7 bases). The CDR3 totals 13 residues. Trimming removed 0 bases at V and 10 bases at J, with 10 bases between. CDR1 is MGHRA and CDR2 is YSYEKL in the germline V gene. The CDR3 sequence: CASSQDGGAEQFF. The DNA for the CDR3 is TGCGCCAGCAGCCAAGATGGGGGGGCAGAGCAGTTCTTC.

The chain couples TRBV28 to TRBJ1-1; D is perhaps TRBD1 (5 bases). CDR1 is MDHEN and CDR2 is SYDVKM in the germline V gene. The ends were cut back, 7 bases at V and 0 bases at J, with 15 bases in the middle. CDR3 length equals 15 residues. The DNA for the CDR3 is TGTGCCAGCACCACCCCGGGACTGATGAACACTGAAGCTTTCTTT. This codes for CASTTPGLMNTEAFF.

V usage is TRBV2 and J usage is TRBJ2-7; the match to TRBD1 covers 7 bases. The CDR3 spans 13 residues. Germline loops: CDR1 SNHLY, CDR2 FYNNEI. V lost 7 bases and J lost 3; bases outside the gene matches: 6. The DNA for the CDR3 is TGTGCCAGCAACGCACAGGGGAACTACGAGCAGTACTTC. This gives the protein CASNAQGNYEQYF.

This chain links TRBV4-1 with TRBJ2-2; 11 bases are shared with TRBD2. This CDR3 is 16 amino acids long. J was trimmed by 6 bases and V by 4 bases; bases with no gene match: 7. In germline, CDR1 is MGHRA, CDR2 YSYEKL. The CDR3 DNA follows: TGCGCCAGCAGCCTTAGCGGGAGGGCCTCTGCCGGGGAGCTGTTTTTT. Protein: CASSLSGRASAGELFF.

V is TRBV30 and J is TRBJ1-6, with D possibly matching TRBD1 (5 bases). The V gene lost 5 bases and the J gene lost 3 bases, with 8 bases spanning the gap. CDR1 is GTSNPN and CDR2 is SVGIG in the germline V gene (reference sequence). This CDR3 has 13 amino acids. CDR3 amino acids: CAWSDNYNSPLHF. The CDR3 nucleotides read TGTGCCTGGTCGGACAACTATAATTCACCCCTCCACTTT.

The gene calls are TRBV4-3 and TRBJ2-7; weak D call: TRBD1 (5 bases). The CDR3 is 14 residues long. Germline lookup yields CDR1 LGHNA and CDR2 YSLEER. V lost 1 base to trimming and J lost 2 bases, with 9 bases between them. For the CDR3, the DNA is TGCGCCAGCAGCCAAGGAGAAGGGGCCTACGAGCAGTACTTC. It codes for CASSQGEGAYEQYF.

The rearrangement links TRBV7-2 to TRBJ2-2; 7 bases fit TRBD2. Looked up from germline, CDR1 is SGHTA and CDR2 is FQGNSA. The CDR3 spans 12 residues. Unmatched junction bases numbered 3, after V lost 5 bases and J lost 9 bases. CDR3 loop: CASSSGERELFF. In DNA, the CDR3 is TGTGCCAGCAGCAGCGGGGAGAGGGAGCTGTTTTTT.